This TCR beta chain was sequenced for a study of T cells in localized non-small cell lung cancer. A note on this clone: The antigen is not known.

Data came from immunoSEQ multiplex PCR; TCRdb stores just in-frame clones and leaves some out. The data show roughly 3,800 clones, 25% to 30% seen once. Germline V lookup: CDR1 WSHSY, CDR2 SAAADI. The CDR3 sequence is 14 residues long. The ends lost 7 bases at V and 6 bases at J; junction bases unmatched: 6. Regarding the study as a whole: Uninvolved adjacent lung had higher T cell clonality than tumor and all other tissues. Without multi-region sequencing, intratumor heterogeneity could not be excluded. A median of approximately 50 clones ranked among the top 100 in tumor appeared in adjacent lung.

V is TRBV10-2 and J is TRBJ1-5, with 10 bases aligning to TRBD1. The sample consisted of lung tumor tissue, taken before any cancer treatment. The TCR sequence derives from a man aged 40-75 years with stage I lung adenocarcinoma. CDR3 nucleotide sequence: TGCGCCAGCACCTTGGACAGGGGGGTTCAGCCCCAGCATTTT. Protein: CASTLDRGVQPQHF.